Reported below is one T cell receptor (beta chain). The source of the sample is a study of cytomegalovirus exposure and HLA in healthy donors. Data came from immunoSEQ multiplex PCR; TCRdb stores just in-frame clones and leaves some out. The sample has 170,000 or so clones; 84% are singletons. V lost 4 bases and J 4 bases, leaving 8 bases between the germline ends. There are 13 residues in the CDR3. Germline V gene data show CDR1 as SGHKS and CDR2 as YYEKEE (reference sequence). V gene TRBV5-5 combines with J gene TRBJ1-4; D uncertain. This clonotype was sampled from a woman aged 18-29 years in good health and CMV-seropositive. Source material: PBMCs. CDR3 residues: CASSTTFNEKLFF. The CDR3 DNA reads TGTGCCAGCAGCACTACATTTAATGAAAAACTGTTTTTT.